Listed below are T cell receptor beta chains from one sample, sequenced in a study of cytotoxic CD8 clonotypes in ibrutinib-treated CLL. Assay: immunoSEQ multiplex PCR; the TCRdb copy retains only in-frame clones and omits some. The sample lists under 150,000 clones, 80% occurring once. The sequencing here drew on PBMCs, taken after 36 months of ibrutinib treatment. The origin of the receptors is a human donor with chronic lymphocytic leukemia. Both conserved end residues are part of each CDR3. D genes are given only for firm matches. Expanded clones are given a class, and other clones once, few, many or no size at all.

size: NA
D: NA
V: TRBV27
J: TRBJ2-7
DNA: TGTGCCAGCAGTTTAAGGCGCGGCGAGCAGTACTTC
CDR3: CASSLRRGEQYF

size: NA
D: NA
V: TRBV27
J: TRBJ2-3
DNA: TGTGCCAGCAGTGCACACCGGGTCCTCGAGCTAGATACGCAGTATTTT
CDR3: CASSAHRVLELDTQYF

size: NA
D: NA
V: TRBV7-6
J: TRBJ2-5
DNA: TGTGCCAGCAGCTTAGTGGTTGAGACCCAGTACTTC
CDR3: CASSLVVETQYF

size: NA
D: TRBD1
V: TRBV6-5
J: TRBJ1-3
DNA: TGTGCCAGCAGGCGGGGGGACAGCTCTGGAAACACCATATATTTT
CDR3: CASRRGDSSGNTIYF

size: NA
D: NA
V: TRBV5-6
J: TRBJ1-2
DNA: TGTGCCAGCAGCTTTTCAACACCGACACAGGCGGGCTACACCTTC
CDR3: CASSFSTPTQAGYTF

size: NA
D: NA
V: TRBV2
J: TRBJ1-2
DNA: TGTGCCAGCAGGCGTGACCGCTATGGCTACACCTTC
CDR3: CASRRDRYGYTF

size: few
D: NA
V: TRBV21-1
J: TRBJ2-1
DNA: TGTGCCAGCAGCAACGAACTAGCGGGGACAGATGAGCAGTTCTTC
CDR3: CASSNELAGTDEQFF

size: NA
D: NA
V: TRBV2
J: TRBJ2-3
DNA: TGTGCCAGCAGTGACCGCACAGATACGCAGTATTTT
CDR3: CASSDRTDTQYF

size: NA
D: TRBD1
V: TRBV7-8
J: TRBJ1-5
DNA: TGTGCCAGCAGCCAGGACAGGGGAAATCAGCCCCAGCATTTT
CDR3: CASSQDRGNQPQHF

size: NA
D: NA
V: TRBV30
J: TRBJ1-5
DNA: TGTGCCTGGAGTCTCCGTGGAGGGGCTCGGCAGCCCCAGCATTTT
CDR3: CAWSLRGGARQPQHF

size: NA
D: NA
V: TRBV7-9
J: TRBJ1-1
DNA: TGTGCCAGCAACTCTTGGTTAGAAGCTGATGAAGCTTTCTTT
CDR3: CASNSWLEADEAFF

size: once
D: NA
V: TRBV2
J: TRBJ1-1
DNA: TGTGCCAGCAGTATTGCTACTGAAGCTTTCTTT
CDR3: CASSIATEAFF

size: NA
D: TRBD2
V: TRBV7-7
J: TRBJ2-7
DNA: TGTGCCAGCAGCCCCATAGCGGGAGGGTACGAGCAGTACTTC
CDR3: CASSPIAGGYEQYF

size: NA
D: NA
V: TRBV2
J: TRBJ2-7
DNA: TGTGCCAGCAGAGGACAGAGGAGCTCCTACGAGCAGTACTTC
CDR3: CASRGQRSSYEQYF

size: NA
D: NA
V: TRBV5-3
J: TRBJ2-3
DNA: TGTGCCAGAAGCTTGGCCTGCCTAGTGGATACGCAGTATTTT
CDR3: CARSLACLVDTQYF

size: NA
D: TRBD1
V: TRBV7-3
J: TRBJ2-7
DNA: TGTGCCAGTGCCCCGGGACAGGGACCCTACGAGCAGTACTTC
CDR3: CASAPGQGPYEQYF

size: NA
D: TRBD1
V: TRBV5-1
J: TRBJ2-7
DNA: TGCGCCAGCAGCCCCCCGGGACAGGGGTCGAGGGAGCAGTACTTC
CDR3: CASSPPGQGSREQYF

size: NA
D: TRBD1
V: TRBV4-1
J: TRBJ1-1
DNA: TGCGCCAGCAGCCAAGTGGCAGGGGGCGAAACTGAAGCTTTCTTT
CDR3: CASSQVAGGETEAFF

size: NA
D: TRBD1
V: TRBV10-3
J: TRBJ2-2
DNA: TGTGCCATCAGCCCGGGACAGGGGATAGGCGGGGAGCTGTTTTTT
CDR3: CAISPGQGIGGELFF

size: NA
D: NA
V: TRBV5-1
J: TRBJ1-1
DNA: TGCGCCAGCAGCAGGACACCTCTGAACACTGAAGCTTTCTTT
CDR3: CASSRTPLNTEAFF

size: NA
D: NA
V: TRBV19
J: TRBJ1-5
DNA: TGTGCCAGTAGTTTAGGGGGACTTGGGGGCAATCAGCCCCAGCATTTT
CDR3: CASSLGGLGGNQPQHF

size: NA
D: NA
V: TRBV19
J: TRBJ1-2
DNA: TGTGCCAGCAAGCACCACAGGACAGAGAGATTGGGGAACTATGGCTACACCTTC
CDR3: CASKHHRTERLGNYGYTF

size: NA
D: NA
V: TRBV2
J: TRBJ1-6
DNA: TGTGCCAGCAGTGAAGCACTCGTTAATTCACCCCTCCACTTT
CDR3: CASSEALVNSPLHF

size: once
D: NA
V: TRBV29-1
J: TRBJ1-2
DNA: TGCAGCGTTGCGGTTATGGGGGCGCTCTATGGCTACACCTTC
CDR3: CSVAVMGALYGYTF

size: once
D: NA
V: TRBV4-1
J: TRBJ2-6
DNA: TGCGCCAGCAGCCCACAAAAAACAGGACCTGGGGCCAACGTCCTGACTTTC
CDR3: CASSPQKTGPGANVLTF

size: many
D: NA
V: TRBV15
J: TRBJ2-7
DNA: TGTGCCACCAGCAGAGAAGGCGTCTCCTACGAGCAGTACTTC
CDR3: CATSREGVSYEQYF

size: NA
D: NA
V: TRBV18
J: TRBJ1-1
DNA: TGTGCCAGCTCACCACCGGCCGGTACTGCCCGTATCGGAGCTTTCTTT
CDR3: CASSPPAGTARIGAFF

size: NA
D: NA
V: TRBV4-1
J: TRBJ2-7
DNA: TGCGCCAGCAGCCAAGATGGGGACTCCTATTACGAGCAGTACTTC
CDR3: CASSQDGDSYYEQYF

size: NA
D: TRBD1
V: TRBV4-1
J: TRBJ2-7
DNA: TGCGCCAGCAGTCTGCCGAAACAGGGGGCTACCGACGAGCAGTACTTC
CDR3: CASSLPKQGATDEQYF

size: NA
D: NA
V: TRBV7-3
J: TRBJ1-2
DNA: TGTGCCAGCAGCGGCAGGGGAGGTGGCTACACCTTC
CDR3: CASSGRGGGYTF

size: NA
D: NA
V: TRBV5-4
J: TRBJ2-5
DNA: TGTGCCAGCAGCGCCCCAGGGTCCCAGTACTTC
CDR3: CASSAPGSQYF

size: many
D: NA
V: TRBV28
J: TRBJ1-2
DNA: TGTGCCAGCAGTGCGGGGGGGGAAGACCTTTATGGCTACACCTTC
CDR3: CASSAGGEDLYGYTF

size: NA
D: NA
V: TRBV21-1
J: TRBJ2-5
DNA: TGTGCCAGCAGCAAACTAGCGGGGAATCAAGAGACCCAGTACTTC
CDR3: CASSKLAGNQETQYF

size: NA
D: NA
V: TRBV5-1
J: TRBJ1-3
DNA: TGCGCCAGCAGCCCCTGGCCAGGGGCTTCTGGAAACACCATATATTTT
CDR3: CASSPWPGASGNTIYF

size: NA
D: NA
V: TRBV30
J: TRBJ2-7
DNA: TGTGCCTGGAGGGCTAGCCCATCCTACGAGCAGTACTTC
CDR3: CAWRASPSYEQYF

size: NA
D: TRBD2
V: TRBV2
J: TRBJ2-3
DNA: TGTGCCAGCACCCGGACTAGCGGGAGATTCTCAGATACGCAGTATTTT
CDR3: CASTRTSGRFSDTQYF

size: NA
D: NA
V: TRBV19
J: TRBJ2-7
DNA: TGTGCCAGTAGTATAGGGGGGACGGCCAACTCCTACGAGCAGTACTTC
CDR3: CASSIGGTANSYEQYF

size: few
D: NA
V: TRBV27
J: TRBJ2-5
DNA: TGTGCCAGCAGGGACAGTCTCCAAGAGACCCAGTACTTC
CDR3: CASRDSLQETQYF

size: NA
D: TRBD1
V: TRBV7-3
J: TRBJ2-7
DNA: TGTGCCAGCAGCTGGGACAGGGACGCCGAGCAGTACTTC
CDR3: CASSWDRDAEQYF

size: NA
D: NA
V: TRBV10-3
J: TRBJ1-1
DNA: TGTGCCACCGTGACAGGTACGAACACTGAAGCTTTCTTT
CDR3: CATVTGTNTEAFF

size: NA
D: TRBD1
V: TRBV27
J: TRBJ2-1
DNA: TGTGCCAGCAGTACCCCTTTCCGACAGGGGACCTACAATGAGCAGTTCTTC
CDR3: CASSTPFRQGTYNEQFF

size: NA
D: NA
V: TRBV2
J: TRBJ2-5
DNA: TGTGCCAGCAGTGAACAGCGAGACCAGTACTTC
CDR3: CASSEQRDQYF

size: NA
D: NA
V: TRBV7-9
J: TRBJ1-1
DNA: TGTGCCAGCAGCTTTACTGGAACGAACACTGAAGCTTTCTTT
CDR3: CASSFTGTNTEAFF

size: NA
D: NA
V: TRBV2
J: TRBJ1-2
DNA: TGTGCCAGCAGTGGTCTAGGAGGCGGGGGCTACACCTTC
CDR3: CASSGLGGGGYTF

size: NA
D: NA
V: TRBV6-5
J: TRBJ1-1
DNA: TGTGCCAGCAGTTACATCGGAGTCCTGAACACTGAAGCTTTCTTT
CDR3: CASSYIGVLNTEAFF

size: few
D: NA
V: TRBV6-5
J: TRBJ1-2
DNA: TGTGCCAGCAGTCGGAAGTGGGGGATGGGGTATGGCTACACCTTC
CDR3: CASSRKWGMGYGYTF

size: NA
D: TRBD2
V: TRBV11-3
J: TRBJ2-1
DNA: TGTGCCAGCTCAGGGAGGGGCAATGAGCAGTTCTTC
CDR3: CASSGRGNEQFF

size: once
D: TRBD1
V: TRBV5-4
J: TRBJ1-1
DNA: TGTGCCAGCAGCCGAACAGGGGGCTTAAGCACTGAAGCTTTCTTT
CDR3: CASSRTGGLSTEAFF

size: NA
D: NA
V: TRBV6-1
J: TRBJ1-3
DNA: TGTGCCAGCAGTGTAGGGCCGGTACATTACTCTGGAAACACCATATATTTT
CDR3: CASSVGPVHYSGNTIYF

size: NA
D: NA
V: TRBV19
J: TRBJ2-7
DNA: TGTGCCAGTAGTATCCAAAAGGGAAACTACGAGCAGTACTTC
CDR3: CASSIQKGNYEQYF

size: NA
D: NA
V: TRBV5-3
J: TRBJ1-5
DNA: TGTGCCAGAAGCTTGTGGCTGTCAAATCAGCCCCAGCATTTT
CDR3: CARSLWLSNQPQHF

size: once
D: TRBD1
V: TRBV18
J: TRBJ2-2
DNA: TGTGCCAGCTCACCACCGACAGGGGGTAACACCGGGGAGCTGTTTTTT
CDR3: CASSPPTGGNTGELFF